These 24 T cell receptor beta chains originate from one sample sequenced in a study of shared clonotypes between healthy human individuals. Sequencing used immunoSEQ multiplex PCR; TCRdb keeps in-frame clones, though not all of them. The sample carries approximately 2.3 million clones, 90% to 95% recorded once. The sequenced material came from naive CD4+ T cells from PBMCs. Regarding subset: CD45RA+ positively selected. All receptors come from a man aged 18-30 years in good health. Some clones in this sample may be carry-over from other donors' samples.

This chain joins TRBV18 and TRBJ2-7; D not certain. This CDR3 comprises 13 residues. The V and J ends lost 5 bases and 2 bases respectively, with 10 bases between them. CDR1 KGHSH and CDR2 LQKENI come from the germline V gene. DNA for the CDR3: TGTGCCAGCTCATTAGGCAGTACCTACGAGCAGTACTTC. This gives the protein CASSLGSTYEQYF. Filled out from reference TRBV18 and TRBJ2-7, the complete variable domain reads NAGVMQNPRHLVRRRGQEARLRCSPMKGHSHVYWYRQLPEEGLKFMVYLQKENIIDESGMPKERFSAEFPKEGPSILRIQQVVRGDSAAYFCASSLGSTYEQYFGPGTRLTVT.

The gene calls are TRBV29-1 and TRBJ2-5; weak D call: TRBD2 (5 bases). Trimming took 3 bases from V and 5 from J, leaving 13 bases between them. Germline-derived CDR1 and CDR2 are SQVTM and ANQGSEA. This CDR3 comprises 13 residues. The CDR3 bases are TGCAGCGTTGATCGGGGTGGGCACGAGACCCAGTACTTC. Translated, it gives CSVDRGGHETQYF.

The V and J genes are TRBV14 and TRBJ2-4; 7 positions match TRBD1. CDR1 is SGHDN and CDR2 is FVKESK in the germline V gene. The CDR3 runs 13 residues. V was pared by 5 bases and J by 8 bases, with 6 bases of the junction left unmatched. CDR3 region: CASSWGQTDIQYF. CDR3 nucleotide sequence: TGTGCCAGCAGCTGGGGACAGACGGACATTCAGTACTTC.

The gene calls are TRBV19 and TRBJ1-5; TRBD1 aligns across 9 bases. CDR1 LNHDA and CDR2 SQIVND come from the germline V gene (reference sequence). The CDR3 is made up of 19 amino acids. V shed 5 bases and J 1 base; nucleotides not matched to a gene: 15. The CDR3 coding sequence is TGTGCCAGTAGTGCACTACCGGGACAGGGTGCAAGGAGCAATCAGCCCCAGCATTTT. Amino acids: CASSALPGQGARSNQPQHF.

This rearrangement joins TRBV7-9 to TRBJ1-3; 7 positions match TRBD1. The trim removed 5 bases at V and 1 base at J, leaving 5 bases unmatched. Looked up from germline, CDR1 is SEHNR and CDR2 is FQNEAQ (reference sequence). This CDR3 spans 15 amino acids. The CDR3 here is CASSRLTGSGNTIYF. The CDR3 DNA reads TGTGCCAGCAGCCGGCTGACAGGGTCTGGAAACACCATATATTTT. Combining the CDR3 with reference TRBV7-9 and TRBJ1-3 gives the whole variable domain DTGVSQNPRHKITKRGQNVTFRCDPISEHNRLYWYRQTLGQGPEFLTYFQNEAQLEKSRLLSDRFSAERPKGSFSTLEIQRTEQGDSAMYLCASSRLTGSGNTIYFGEGSWLTVV.

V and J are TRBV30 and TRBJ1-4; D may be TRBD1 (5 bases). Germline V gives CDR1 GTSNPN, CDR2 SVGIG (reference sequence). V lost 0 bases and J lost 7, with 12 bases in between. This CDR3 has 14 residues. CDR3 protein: CAWSVRGLGEKLFF. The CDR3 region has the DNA TGTGCCTGGAGTGTACGGGGGTTAGGTGAAAAACTGTTTTTT.

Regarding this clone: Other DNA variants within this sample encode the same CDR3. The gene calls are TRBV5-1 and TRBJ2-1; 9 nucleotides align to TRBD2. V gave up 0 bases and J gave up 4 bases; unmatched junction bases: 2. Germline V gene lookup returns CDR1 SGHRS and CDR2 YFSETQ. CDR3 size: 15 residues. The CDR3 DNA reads TGCGCCAGCAGCTTGGCTAGCGGGACTTACAATGAGCAGTTCTTC. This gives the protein CASSLASGTYNEQFF.

Here the CDR3 reads CASSQVRQGSTDTQYF. CDR3 bases: TGTGCCAGCAGCCAAGTAAGACAGGGAAGCACAGATACGCAGTATTTT. The chain links TRBV14 to TRBJ2-3, with 7 bases identical to TRBD1. The V segment lost 1 base and the J segment 0 bases; nucleotides outside the gene matches: 4. The CDR3 runs to 16 residues. Germline lookup yields CDR1 SGHDN and CDR2 FVKESK.

Written as DNA, the CDR3 is TGCAGCGTTGATCGGCGGAGGAATGAGCAGTTCTTC. Translation gives CSVDRRRNEQFF. The chain employs TRBV29-1 and TRBJ2-1, with TRBD2 as a possible D gene (5 bases). The length of the CDR3 is 12 residues. V was trimmed by 3 bases and J by 7 bases, leaving 10 bases between them. In germline, CDR1 is SQVTM, CDR2 ANQGSEA.

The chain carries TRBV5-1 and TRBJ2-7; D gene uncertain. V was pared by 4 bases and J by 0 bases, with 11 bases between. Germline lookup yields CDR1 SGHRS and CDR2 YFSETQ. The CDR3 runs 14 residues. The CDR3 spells CASSATGPSYEQYF. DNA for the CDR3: TGCGCCAGCAGCGCGACCGGGCCCTCCTACGAGCAGTACTTC.

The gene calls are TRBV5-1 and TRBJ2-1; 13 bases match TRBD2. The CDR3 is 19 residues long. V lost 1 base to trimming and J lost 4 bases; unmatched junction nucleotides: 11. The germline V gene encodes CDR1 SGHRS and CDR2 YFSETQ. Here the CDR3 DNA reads TGCGCCAGCAGCTTGACGCCGGGACTAGCGGGAACACGATACAATGAGCAGTTCTTC. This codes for CASSLTPGLAGTRYNEQFF.

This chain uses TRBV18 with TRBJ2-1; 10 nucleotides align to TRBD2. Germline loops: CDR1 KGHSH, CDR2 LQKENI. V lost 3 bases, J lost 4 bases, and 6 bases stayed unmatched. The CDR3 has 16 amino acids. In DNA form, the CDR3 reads TGTGCCAGCTCACCGAATCTAGCGGGAGCTTACAATGAGCAGTTCTTC. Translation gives CASSPNLAGAYNEQFF.

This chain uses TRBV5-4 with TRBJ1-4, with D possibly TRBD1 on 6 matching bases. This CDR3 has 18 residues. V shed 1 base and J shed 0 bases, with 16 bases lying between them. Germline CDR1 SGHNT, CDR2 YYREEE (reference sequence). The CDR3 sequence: CASSLTGLGPATNEKLFF. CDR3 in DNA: TGTGCCAGCAGCTTGACAGGGTTGGGGCCCGCAACTAATGAAAAACTGTTTTTT.

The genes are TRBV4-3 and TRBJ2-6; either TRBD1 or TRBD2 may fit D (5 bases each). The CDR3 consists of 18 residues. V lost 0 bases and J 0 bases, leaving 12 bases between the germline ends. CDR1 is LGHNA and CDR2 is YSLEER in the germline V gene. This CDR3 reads CASSQDWGRASGANVLTF. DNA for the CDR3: TGCGCCAGCAGCCAAGACTGGGGACGGGCCTCTGGGGCCAACGTCCTGACTTTC.

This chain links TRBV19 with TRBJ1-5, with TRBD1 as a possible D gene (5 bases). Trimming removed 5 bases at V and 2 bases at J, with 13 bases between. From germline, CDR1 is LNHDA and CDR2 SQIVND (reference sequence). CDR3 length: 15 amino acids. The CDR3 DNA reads TGTGCCAGTAGTCCTAGAGGGGAGGGCAATCAGCCCCAGCATTTT. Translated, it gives CASSPRGEGNQPQHF.

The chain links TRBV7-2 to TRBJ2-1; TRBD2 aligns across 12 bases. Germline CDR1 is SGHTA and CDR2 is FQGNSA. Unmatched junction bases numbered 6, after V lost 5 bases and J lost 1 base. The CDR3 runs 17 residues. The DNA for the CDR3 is TGTGCCAGCAGCGCCCGACTAGCGGGAGCGTCCTACAATGAGCAGTTCTTC. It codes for CASSARLAGASYNEQFF.

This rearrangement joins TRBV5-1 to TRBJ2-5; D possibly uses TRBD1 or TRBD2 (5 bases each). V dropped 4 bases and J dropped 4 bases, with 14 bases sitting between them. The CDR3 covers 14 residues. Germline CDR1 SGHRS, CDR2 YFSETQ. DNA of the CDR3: TGCGCCAGCAGCCGGGACCCCGGCCCAGAGACCCAGTACTTC. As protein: CASSRDPGPETQYF.

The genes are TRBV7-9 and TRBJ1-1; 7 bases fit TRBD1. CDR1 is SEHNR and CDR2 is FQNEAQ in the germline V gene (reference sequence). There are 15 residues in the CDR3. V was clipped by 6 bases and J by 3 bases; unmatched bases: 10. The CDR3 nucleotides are TGTGCCAGCAGAAAAGTAACAGGGGATGACACTGAAGCTTTCTTT. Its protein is CASRKVTGDDTEAFF.

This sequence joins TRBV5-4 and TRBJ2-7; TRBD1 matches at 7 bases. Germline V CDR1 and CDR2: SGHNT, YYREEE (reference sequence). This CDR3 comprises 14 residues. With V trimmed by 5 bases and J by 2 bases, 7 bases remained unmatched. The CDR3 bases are TGTGCCAGCAGGAACCCCGGGACAGCCTACGAGCAGTACTTC. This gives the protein CASRNPGTAYEQYF.

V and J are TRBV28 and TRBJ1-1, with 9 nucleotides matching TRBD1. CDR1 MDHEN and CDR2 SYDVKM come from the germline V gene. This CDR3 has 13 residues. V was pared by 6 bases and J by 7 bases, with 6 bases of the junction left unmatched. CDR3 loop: CASRTGTGLEAFF. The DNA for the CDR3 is TGTGCCAGCAGAACCGGGACAGGGCTTGAAGCTTTCTTT.

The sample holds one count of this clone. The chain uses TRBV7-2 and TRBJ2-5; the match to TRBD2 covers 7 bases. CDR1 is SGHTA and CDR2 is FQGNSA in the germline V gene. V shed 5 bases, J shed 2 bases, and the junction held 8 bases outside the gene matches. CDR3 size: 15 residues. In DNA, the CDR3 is TGTGCCAGCAGCCCCTCTAGCGGATATCAAGAGACCCAGTACTTC. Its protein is CASSPSSGYQETQYF.

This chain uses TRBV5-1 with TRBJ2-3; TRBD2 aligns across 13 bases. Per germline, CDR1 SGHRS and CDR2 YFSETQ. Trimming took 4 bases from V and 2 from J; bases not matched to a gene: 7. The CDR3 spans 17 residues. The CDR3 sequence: CASSRTSGSPSTDTQYF. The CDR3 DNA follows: TGCGCCAGCAGCCGGACTAGCGGGAGCCCCTCCACAGATACGCAGTATTTT.

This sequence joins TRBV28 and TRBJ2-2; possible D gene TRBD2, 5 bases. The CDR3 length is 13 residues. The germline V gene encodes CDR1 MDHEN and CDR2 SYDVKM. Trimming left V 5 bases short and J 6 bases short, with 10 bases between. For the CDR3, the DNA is TGTGCCAGCAGTCCTTACGGGGCCGGGGAGCTGTTTTTT. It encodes CASSPYGAGELFF.

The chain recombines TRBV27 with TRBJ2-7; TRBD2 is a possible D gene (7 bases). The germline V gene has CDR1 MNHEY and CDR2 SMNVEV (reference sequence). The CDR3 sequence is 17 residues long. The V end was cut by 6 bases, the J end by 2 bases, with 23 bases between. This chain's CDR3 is CASSIRKGGTTAYEQYF. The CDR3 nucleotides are TGTGCCAGCAGCATTCGTAAGGGGGGGACAACTGCCTACGAGCAGTACTTC.